Sequencing of this T cell receptor beta chain was carried out in a study of cytomegalovirus exposure and HLA in healthy donors. Both 60 Vbeta primers and 13 Jbeta primers went into the PCR. Produced via immunoSEQ multiplex PCR; TCRdb's table is partial and in-frame only. The sample contains 130,000 to 150,000 clones, around three quarters of which appear only once. Germline values: CDR1 SGHTA, CDR2 FQGNSA. The CDR3 spans 14 residues. V trimming: 4 bases; J trimming: 8 bases; junction bases outside the gene matches: 9. V gene TRBV7-2 combines with J gene TRBJ1-2, with 8 bases lining up with TRBD1. The sequence derives from a man aged 18 to 30 in good health and CMV-seronegative. The material sequenced was PBMCs. CDR3 region: CASSSDRVMRGYTF. CDR3 nucleotides: TGTGCCAGCAGCTCGGACAGGGTCATGAGAGGCTACACCTTC. Supplemented by reference TRBV7-2 and TRBJ1-2, the full variable domain reads GAGVSQSPSNKVTEKGKDVELRCDPISGHTALYWYRQSLGQGLEFLIYFQGNSAPDKSGLPSDRFSAERTGGSVSTLTIQRTQQEDSAVYLCASSSDRVMRGYTFGSGTRLTVV.